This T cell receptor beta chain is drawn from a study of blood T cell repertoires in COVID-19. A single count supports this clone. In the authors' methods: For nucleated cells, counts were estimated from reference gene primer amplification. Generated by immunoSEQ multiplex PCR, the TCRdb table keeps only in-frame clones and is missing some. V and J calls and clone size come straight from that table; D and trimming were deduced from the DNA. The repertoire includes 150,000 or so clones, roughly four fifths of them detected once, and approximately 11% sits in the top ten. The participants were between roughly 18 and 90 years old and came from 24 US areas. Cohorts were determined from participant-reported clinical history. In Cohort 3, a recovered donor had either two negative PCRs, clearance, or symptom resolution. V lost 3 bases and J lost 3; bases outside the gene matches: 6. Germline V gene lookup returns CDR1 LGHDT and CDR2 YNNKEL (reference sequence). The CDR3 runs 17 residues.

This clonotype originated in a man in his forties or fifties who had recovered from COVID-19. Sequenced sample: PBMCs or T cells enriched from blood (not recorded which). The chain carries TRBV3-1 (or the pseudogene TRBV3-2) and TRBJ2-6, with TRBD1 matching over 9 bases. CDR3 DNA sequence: TGTGCCAGCAGCCACCGGACAGGGGTGGGTGGGGCCAACGTCCTGACTTTC. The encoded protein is CASSHRTGVGGANVLTF.